A selection of T cell receptor beta chains follows, all from one sample in a study of regulatory T cells in long-lasting Graves disease. TCRdb used MiXCR to reprocess the multiplex PCR reads, holding one entry per CDR3 protein. The sample includes 400,000 or so distinct CDR3 sequences, around 20% of them seen just once. The sequencing used peripheral blood mononuclear cells (PBMCs), collected when the disease was refractory, from a patient treated with antithyroid drugs. These receptors originate from a female donor with Graves disease. Both conserved end residues are part of each CDR3. The order of the fields is J gene, V gene, D gene, clone size, CDR3 protein, CDR3 DNA. D genes are given only for firm matches. Rows may omit the clone size; those that give it use once, few, many or a size class.

>TRBJ2-4|TRBV13|TRBD2|many
CASSGLGLAGSQAKNIQYF
TGTGCCAGCAGCGGACTGGGACTAGCGGGAAGCCAAGCCAAAAACATTCAGTACTTC
>TRBJ2-7|TRBV6-1|TRBD2|NA
CASRQAGTQYEQYF
TGTGCCAGCAGACAAGCGGGAACGCAATACGAGCAGTACTTC
>TRBJ1-5|TRBV6-2/TRBV6-3|NA|few
CASSYLRRNSNQPQHF
TGTGCCAGCAGTTACCTCCGGAGAAATAGCAATCAGCCCCAGCATTTT
>TRBJ1-2|TRBV27|NA|many
CASSQGTAYGYTF
TGTGCCAGCAGCCAAGGGACTGCCTATGGCTACACCTTC
>TRBJ2-7|TRBV11-3|NA|few
CASSLNHYEQYF
TGTGCCAGCAGCCTAAACCACTACGAGCAGTACTTC
>TRBJ1-1|TRBV19|TRBD1|NA
CASRGQGLTEAFF
TGTGCCAGTAGAGGACAGGGATTAACTGAAGCTTTCTTT
>TRBJ2-7|TRBV7-2|NA|NA
CASSLIGGVYEQYF
TGTGCCAGCAGCTTAATCGGTGGAGTCTACGAGCAGTACTTC
>TRBJ1-2|TRBV29-1|TRBD1|many
CSVRQGLGYTF
TGCAGCGTTCGACAGGGATTGGGCTACACCTTC
>TRBJ1-2|TRBV20-1|NA|few
CSATRLTGYGYTF
TGCAGTGCTACGCGGTTAACGGGCTATGGCTACACCTTC
>TRBJ2-4|TRBV6-2/TRBV6-3|NA|many
CASTGFPGQSYF
TGTGCCAGCACCGGATTTCCAGGACAATCGTACTTC
>TRBJ2-7|TRBV29-1|TRBD1|NA
CSVRGQEAYEQYF
TGCAGCGTCCGTGGACAGGAAGCCTACGAGCAGTACTTC
>TRBJ1-5|TRBV6-5|TRBD1|many
CASSSDRAANQPQHF
TGTGCCAGCAGTTCGGACAGGGCTGCAAATCAGCCCCAGCATTTT
>TRBJ2-5|TRBV7-2|NA|few
CASSLIFKGSSETQYF
TGTGCCAGCAGCTTAATTTTTAAGGGCTCATCGGAGACCCAGTACTTC
>TRBJ2-3|TRBV30|TRBD1|NA
CAWSVSGQVKSDTQYF
TGTGCCTGGAGTGTTTCAGGACAGGTGAAGTCGGATACGCAGTATTTT
>TRBJ2-2|TRBV11-2|TRBD1|many
CASSLTRGSGELFF
TGTGCCAGCAGCCTTACCAGGGGGTCCGGGGAGCTGTTTTTT